This is a list of T cell receptor beta chains from one sample in a study of cytomegalovirus exposure and HLA in healthy donors. The assay was immunoSEQ multiplex PCR, and TCRdb's table has in-frame clones only and misses some. The data contain about 240,000 clones, approximately 87% of them singletons. Sequenced input: PBMCs. These TCRs come from a man aged 18 to 29 in good health and CMV-seronegative. Each CDR3 is given with its conserved first and last residue. The D gene is left open where the match is weak. The size field is filled for only some rows; it gives once, few, many or a size class.

J: TRBJ1-5
V: TRBV5-6
length: 13
D: NA
size: NA
DNA: TGTGCCAGCAGTCTAGATAGCAATCAGCCCCAGCATTTT
CDR3: CASSLDSNQPQHF

J: TRBJ1-5
V: TRBV18
length: 18
D: NA
size: NA
DNA: TGTGCCAGCTCACCCCCCCGAACCCCAAGAGAGGGCAATCAGCCCCAGCATTTT
CDR3: CASSPPRTPREGNQPQHF

J: TRBJ1-1
V: TRBV4-1
length: 19
D: TRBD1
size: once
DNA: TGCGCCAGCACCAAAGGTTTTGGTACAGGGGCGAGGGTGAACACTGAAGCTTTCTTT
CDR3: CASTKGFGTGARVNTEAFF

J: TRBJ1-2
V: TRBV27
length: 12
D: NA
size: NA
DNA: TGTGCCAGCGCGGTGGAAGGGGTTGGCTACACCTTC
CDR3: CASAVEGVGYTF

J: TRBJ2-1
V: TRBV7-9
length: 15
D: TRBD1
size: NA
DNA: TGTGCCAGCAGCCTTTACCGGGACAGGGGCAATGAGCAGTTCTTC
CDR3: CASSLYRDRGNEQFF

J: TRBJ1-2
V: TRBV12-5
length: 13
D: NA
size: NA
DNA: TGTGCTAGTGGTTACAGTCTTAACTATGGCTACACCTTC
CDR3: CASGYSLNYGYTF

J: TRBJ2-5
V: TRBV28
length: 15
D: TRBD2
size: NA
DNA: TGTGCCAGCAGTGACGGACTAGCGGGGGGAGAGACCCAGTACTTC
CDR3: CASSDGLAGGETQYF

J: TRBJ1-2
V: TRBV5-6
length: 15
D: TRBD1
size: NA
DNA: TGTGCCAGCAGCTTGGCCGGGACAGGGGTAAATGGCTACACCTTC
CDR3: CASSLAGTGVNGYTF

J: TRBJ2-1
V: TRBV7-8
length: 15
D: TRBD1
size: NA
DNA: TGTGCCAGCAGCTTAAGGACAGGGCCCGGCAATGAGCAGTTCTTC
CDR3: CASSLRTGPGNEQFF

J: TRBJ1-4
V: TRBV14
length: 15
D: TRBD1
size: NA
DNA: TGTGCCAGCAGCCAAAGTTGGGACAGAACTGAAAAACTGTTTTTT
CDR3: CASSQSWDRTEKLFF

J: TRBJ2-7
V: TRBV7-2
length: 14
D: NA
size: NA
DNA: TGTGCCAGCAGCTTTGGGAGCGGGTCAGGTGAGCAGTACTTC
CDR3: CASSFGSGSGEQYF

J: TRBJ2-5
V: TRBV6-6
length: 15
D: TRBD2
size: NA
DNA: TGTGCCAGCAGTTCCGCTAGCGGGGGGGCGGAGACCCAGTACTTC
CDR3: CASSSASGGAETQYF

J: TRBJ1-5
V: TRBV7-9
length: 16
D: NA
size: NA
DNA: TGTGCCAGCAGCATGATCGCGGGGGGCGTGGGTCAGCCCCAGCATTTT
CDR3: CASSMIAGGVGQPQHF

J: TRBJ1-2
V: TRBV6-1
length: 10
D: NA
size: NA
DNA: TGTGCCAGCTCCGAGGAGAGCGGCACCTTC
CDR3: CASSEESGTF

J: TRBJ2-7
V: TRBV9
length: 14
D: NA
size: NA
DNA: TGTGCCAGCAGCGTAGGTCAGGGGTTCTACGAGCAGTACTTC
CDR3: CASSVGQGFYEQYF

J: TRBJ2-7
V: TRBV7-2
length: 14
D: NA
size: NA
DNA: TGTGCCAGCAGCTTTAATCCAGGGCCCTACGAGCAGTACTTC
CDR3: CASSFNPGPYEQYF

J: TRBJ1-2
V: TRBV28
length: 14
D: NA
size: once
DNA: TGTGCCAGCAGCCTTCCCGGTCCTAACTATGGCTACACCTTC
CDR3: CASSLPGPNYGYTF

J: TRBJ1-5
V: TRBV19
length: 16
D: NA
size: NA
DNA: TGTGCCAGTAGTATAGGGGGACACCATCGAGGACAGCCCCAGCATTTT
CDR3: CASSIGGHHRGQPQHF

J: TRBJ2-6
V: TRBV6-5
length: 15
D: NA
size: NA
DNA: TGTGCCAGCAGTTACATGAGCTCTGGGGCCAACGTCCTGACTTTC
CDR3: CASSYMSSGANVLTF

J: TRBJ2-6
V: TRBV30
length: 13
D: NA
size: NA
DNA: TGTGCCTGGAGTTCAGGGAGGGCCAACGTCCTGACTTTC
CDR3: CAWSSGRANVLTF

J: TRBJ2-7
V: TRBV2
length: 12
D: TRBD2
size: NA
DNA: TGTGCCACCGTGGGGGGGGGTTACGAGCAGTACTTC
CDR3: CATVGGGYEQYF

J: TRBJ2-7
V: TRBV5-4
length: 15
D: TRBD1
size: NA
DNA: TGTGCCAGCAGCTGGGGACAGGGTAGCTCCTACGAGCAGTACTTC
CDR3: CASSWGQGSSYEQYF

J: TRBJ2-7
V: TRBV29-1
length: 13
D: TRBD1
size: NA
DNA: TGCAGCGCCCGGACAGGGGCAACCTACGAGCAGTACTTC
CDR3: CSARTGATYEQYF

J: TRBJ2-3
V: TRBV6-5
length: 13
D: TRBD1
size: once
DNA: TGTGCCAGCAGAAGACAGGGGACAGATACGCAGTATTTT
CDR3: CASRRQGTDTQYF

J: TRBJ2-5
V: TRBV5-6
length: 15
D: TRBD2
size: NA
DNA: TGTGCCAGCAGCTTGGCCCAGGCGGGAGAAGAGACCCAGTACTTC
CDR3: CASSLAQAGEETQYF

J: TRBJ2-2
V: TRBV9
length: 13
D: NA
size: NA
DNA: TGTGCCAGCAGCGGGACTGACACCGGGGAGCTGTTTTTT
CDR3: CASSGTDTGELFF

J: TRBJ2-7
V: TRBV21-1
length: 15
D: NA
size: NA
DNA: TGTGCCAGCAGCAATGCGGGGAAAGGAACCTACGAGCAGTACTTC
CDR3: CASSNAGKGTYEQYF

J: TRBJ2-2
V: TRBV4-1
length: 15
D: NA
size: NA
DNA: TGCGCCAGCAGCCAAGGGGAGTGGAACAAGGGGGAGCTGTTTTTT
CDR3: CASSQGEWNKGELFF

J: TRBJ1-3
V: TRBV13
length: 16
D: NA
size: NA
DNA: TGTGCCAGCAGGAGAATGGGCGAGGGCTCTGGAAACACCATATATTTT
CDR3: CASRRMGEGSGNTIYF

J: TRBJ2-5
V: TRBV28
length: 15
D: TRBD2
size: NA
DNA: TGTGCCAGCAGTTTTGCACTAGCGGCCCAAGAGACCCAGTACTTC
CDR3: CASSFALAAQETQYF

J: TRBJ2-1
V: TRBV27
length: 18
D: TRBD2
size: NA
DNA: TGTGCCAGCAGTTCGACTAGCGGCACCAGCCTAGAGTACAATGAGCAGTTCTTC
CDR3: CASSSTSGTSLEYNEQFF

J: TRBJ1-2
V: TRBV7-2
length: 14
D: NA
size: NA
DNA: TGTGCCAGCAGCCGAAACAGGGAACACTATGGCTACACCTTC
CDR3: CASSRNREHYGYTF

J: TRBJ2-3
V: TRBV5-4
length: 14
D: TRBD2
size: NA
DNA: TGTGCCACCCGACCAAAGACTAGCTCGTATACGCAGTATTTT
CDR3: CATRPKTSSYTQYF

J: TRBJ2-3
V: TRBV11-2
length: 18
D: NA
size: NA
DNA: TGTGCCAGCAGCTTATACGGGGTGGGAGGCCGAGCCACAGATACGCAGTATTTT
CDR3: CASSLYGVGGRATDTQYF

J: TRBJ1-5
V: TRBV7-2
length: 13
D: NA
size: few
DNA: TGTGCCAGCAGCTTAGAAGGGGGACAGCCCCAGCATTTT
CDR3: CASSLEGGQPQHF

J: TRBJ2-7
V: TRBV28
length: 15
D: TRBD2
size: NA
DNA: TGTGCCAGCAGCATAAGAGCGGGACGCCTCTACGAGCAGTACTTC
CDR3: CASSIRAGRLYEQYF

J: TRBJ2-1
V: TRBV29-1
length: 16
D: TRBD2
size: once
DNA: TGCAGCGTTGCGGGGCTAGCGGGAGGGGAGCCGGATGAGCAGTTCTTC
CDR3: CSVAGLAGGEPDEQFF

J: TRBJ2-1
V: TRBV27
length: 11
D: NA
size: NA
DNA: TGTGCCAGCAGGTCATACAATGAGCAGTTCTTC
CDR3: CASRSYNEQFF

J: TRBJ1-2
V: TRBV10-1
length: 13
D: TRBD1
size: NA
DNA: TGCGCCAGCAGTGAAGGGACAGGGAAGGGCTACACCTTC
CDR3: CASSEGTGKGYTF

J: TRBJ1-1
V: TRBV19
length: 14
D: TRBD1
size: once
DNA: TGTGCCAGTAGTACAGGGGGCGCGAACACTGAAGCTTTCTTT
CDR3: CASSTGGANTEAFF

J: TRBJ2-7
V: TRBV5-1
length: 15
D: NA
size: NA
DNA: TGCGCCAGCAGCTTGGGGGCAGCGGCTTACTACGAGCAGTACTTC
CDR3: CASSLGAAAYYEQYF

J: TRBJ2-1
V: TRBV27
length: 11
D: NA
size: once
DNA: TGTGCCAGCAGAGGAACTAGAGAGCAGTTCTTC
CDR3: CASRGTREQFF

J: TRBJ2-1
V: TRBV28
length: 16
D: NA
size: NA
DNA: TGTGCCAGCAGTTTCTGGAGGGGAACGGAGAGCAATGAGCAGTTCTTC
CDR3: CASSFWRGTESNEQFF

J: TRBJ2-1
V: TRBV15
length: 16
D: TRBD2
size: NA
DNA: TGTGCCACCAAGGAATTGGGAGGGCCCTCATACAATGAGCAGTTCTTC
CDR3: CATKELGGPSYNEQFF

J: TRBJ2-5
V: TRBV7-8
length: 17
D: TRBD2
size: NA
DNA: TGTGCCAGCAGCGTGCATAGCGGGGGCCTCACGGGAGGGACCCAGTACTTC
CDR3: CASSVHSGGLTGGTQYF

J: TRBJ2-7
V: TRBV27
length: 16
D: TRBD2
size: NA
DNA: TGTGCCAGCAGTCCTAGGTTTGGCGGGGGGGCGGGCGAGCAGTACTTC
CDR3: CASSPRFGGGAGEQYF

J: TRBJ2-1
V: TRBV18
length: 14
D: NA
size: NA
DNA: TGTGCCAGCTCACCGGGCAGCCCCTACAATGAGCAGTTCTTC
CDR3: CASSPGSPYNEQFF

J: TRBJ2-1
V: TRBV5-1
length: 14
D: NA
size: NA
DNA: TGCGCCAGCAGCTTGGTAGTTAGGGGTAATGAGCAGTTCTTC
CDR3: CASSLVVRGNEQFF

J: TRBJ2-1
V: TRBV7-8
length: 16
D: TRBD2
size: NA
DNA: TGTGCCAGCAGCGAAAAACGACTAGCGGGATTCCATGAGCAGTTCTTC
CDR3: CASSEKRLAGFHEQFF

J: TRBJ2-7
V: TRBV30
length: 12
D: NA
size: NA
DNA: TGTGCCGGACGGGAGCCCTCCTACGAGCAGTACTTC
CDR3: CAGREPSYEQYF

J: TRBJ2-1
V: TRBV9
length: 13
D: NA
size: once
DNA: TGTGCCAGCAGCGTCGGACTTCACAATGAGCAGTTCTTC
CDR3: CASSVGLHNEQFF

J: TRBJ2-7
V: TRBV11-2
length: 17
D: TRBD1
size: NA
DNA: TGTGCCAGCAGCTTCTTTCCGGGACAGGGAAGTTCCTACGAGCAGTACTTC
CDR3: CASSFFPGQGSSYEQYF

J: TRBJ2-7
V: TRBV27
length: 14
D: TRBD1
size: once
DNA: TGTGCCAGCAGTTTATCGACAGGGAACTACGAGCAGTACTTC
CDR3: CASSLSTGNYEQYF